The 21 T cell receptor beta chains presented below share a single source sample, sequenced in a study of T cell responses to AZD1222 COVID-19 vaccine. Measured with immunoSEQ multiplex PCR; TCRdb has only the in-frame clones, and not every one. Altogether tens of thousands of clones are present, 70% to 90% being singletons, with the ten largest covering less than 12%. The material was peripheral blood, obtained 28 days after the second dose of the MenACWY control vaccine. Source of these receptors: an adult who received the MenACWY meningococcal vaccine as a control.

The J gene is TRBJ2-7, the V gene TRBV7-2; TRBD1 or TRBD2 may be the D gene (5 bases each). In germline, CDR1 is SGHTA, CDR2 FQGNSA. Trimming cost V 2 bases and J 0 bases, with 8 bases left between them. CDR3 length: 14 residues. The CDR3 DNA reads TGTGCCAGCAGCTTATCTGGGGGCTCCTACGAGCAGTACTTC. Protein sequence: CASSLSGGSYEQYF. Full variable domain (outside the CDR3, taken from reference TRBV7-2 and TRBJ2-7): GAGVSQSPSNKVTEKGKDVELRCDPISGHTALYWYRQSLGQGLEFLIYFQGNSAPDKSGLPSDRFSAERTGGSVSTLTIQRTQQEDSAVYLCASSLSGGSYEQYFGPGTRLTVT.

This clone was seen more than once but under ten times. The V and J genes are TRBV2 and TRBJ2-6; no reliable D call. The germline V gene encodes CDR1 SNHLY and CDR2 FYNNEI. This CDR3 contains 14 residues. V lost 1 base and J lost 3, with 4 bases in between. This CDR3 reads CASSEGVGANVLTF. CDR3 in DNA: TGTGCCAGCAGTGAAGGGGTTGGGGCCAACGTCCTGACTTTC.

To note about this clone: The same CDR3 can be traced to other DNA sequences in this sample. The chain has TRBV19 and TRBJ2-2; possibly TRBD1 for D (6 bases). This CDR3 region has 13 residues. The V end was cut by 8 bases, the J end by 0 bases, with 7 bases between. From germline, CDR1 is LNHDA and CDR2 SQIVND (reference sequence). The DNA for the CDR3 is TGTGCCAGTGGGACACCGAACACCGGGGAGCTGTTTTTT. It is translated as CASGTPNTGELFF.

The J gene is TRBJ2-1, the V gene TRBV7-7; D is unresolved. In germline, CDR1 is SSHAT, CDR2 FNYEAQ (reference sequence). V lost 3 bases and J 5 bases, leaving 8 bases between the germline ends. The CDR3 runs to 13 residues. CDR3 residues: CASSFGPNNEQFF. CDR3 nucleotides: TGTGCCAGCAGCTTTGGGCCTAACAATGAGCAGTTCTTC.

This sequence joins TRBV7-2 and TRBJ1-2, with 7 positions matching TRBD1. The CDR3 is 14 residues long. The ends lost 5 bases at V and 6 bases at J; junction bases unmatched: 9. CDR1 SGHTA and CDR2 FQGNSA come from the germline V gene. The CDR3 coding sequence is TGTGCCAGCAGCCCCCGGACAGGAAGTAATGGCTACACCTTC. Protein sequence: CASSPRTGSNGYTF.

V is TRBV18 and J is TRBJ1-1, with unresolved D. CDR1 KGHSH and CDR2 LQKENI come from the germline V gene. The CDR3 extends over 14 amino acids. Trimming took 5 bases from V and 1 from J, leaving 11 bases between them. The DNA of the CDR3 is TGTGCCAGCTCAGGCTTGCCGGAGAACACTGAAGCTTTCTTT. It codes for CASSGLPENTEAFF.

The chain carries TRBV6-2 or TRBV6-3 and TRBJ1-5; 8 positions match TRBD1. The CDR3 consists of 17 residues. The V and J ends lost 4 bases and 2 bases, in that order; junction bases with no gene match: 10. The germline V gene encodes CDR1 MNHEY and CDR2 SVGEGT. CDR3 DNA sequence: TGTGCCAGCAGTTCCCATATCGGACAGGGCGGCAATCAGCCCCAGCATTTT. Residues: CASSSHIGQGGNQPQHF.

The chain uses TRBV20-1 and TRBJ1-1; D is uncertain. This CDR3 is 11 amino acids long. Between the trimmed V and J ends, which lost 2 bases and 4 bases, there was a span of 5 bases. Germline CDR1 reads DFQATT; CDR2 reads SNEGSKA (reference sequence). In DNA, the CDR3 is TGCAGTGCTAGATCGACCACTGAAGCTTTCTTT. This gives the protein CSARSTTEAFF.

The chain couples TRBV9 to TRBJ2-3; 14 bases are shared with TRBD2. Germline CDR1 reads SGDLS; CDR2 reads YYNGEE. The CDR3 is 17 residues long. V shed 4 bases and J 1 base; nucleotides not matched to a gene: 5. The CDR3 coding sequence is TGTGCCAGCAGCCAAAGGGGACTAGCGGGGGGCACAGATACGCAGTATTTT. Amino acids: CASSQRGLAGGTDTQYF.

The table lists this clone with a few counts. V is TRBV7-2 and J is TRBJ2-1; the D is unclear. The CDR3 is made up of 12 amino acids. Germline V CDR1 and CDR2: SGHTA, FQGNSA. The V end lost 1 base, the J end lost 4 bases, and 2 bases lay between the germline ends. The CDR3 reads CASSLGYNEQFF. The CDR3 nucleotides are TGTGCCAGCAGCTTAGGGTACAATGAGCAGTTCTTC.

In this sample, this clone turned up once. The CDR3 DNA reads TGTGCCAGCAGCAAATCAGGGGCAGAGACCCAGTACTTC. Its protein is CASSKSGAETQYF. This chain uses TRBV21-1 with TRBJ2-5; the DNA was not compared with TRBD1, the D call given in the table. TRBV21-1 constitutes a pseudogene. This CDR3 is built from 13 residues.

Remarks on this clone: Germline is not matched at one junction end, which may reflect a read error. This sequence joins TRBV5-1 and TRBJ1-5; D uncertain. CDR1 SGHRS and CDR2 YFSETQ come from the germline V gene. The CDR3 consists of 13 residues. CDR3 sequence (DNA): TGCGCCAGCAGTTTGGGCAGCAATCAGCCCCAGCATTTT. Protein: CASSLGSNQPQHF.

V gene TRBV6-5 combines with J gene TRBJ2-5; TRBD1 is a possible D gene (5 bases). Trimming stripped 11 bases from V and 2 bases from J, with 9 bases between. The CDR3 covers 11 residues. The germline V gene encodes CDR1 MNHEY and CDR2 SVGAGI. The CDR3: CAGAEQETQYF. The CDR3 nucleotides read TGTGCCGGGGCCGAACAAGAGACCCAGTACTTC.

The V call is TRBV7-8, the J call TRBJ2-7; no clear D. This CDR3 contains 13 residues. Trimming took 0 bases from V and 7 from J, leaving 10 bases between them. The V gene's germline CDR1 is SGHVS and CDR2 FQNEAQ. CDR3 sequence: CASSLARSGEQYF. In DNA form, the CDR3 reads TGTGCCAGCAGCTTAGCGCGGAGTGGGGAGCAGTACTTC.

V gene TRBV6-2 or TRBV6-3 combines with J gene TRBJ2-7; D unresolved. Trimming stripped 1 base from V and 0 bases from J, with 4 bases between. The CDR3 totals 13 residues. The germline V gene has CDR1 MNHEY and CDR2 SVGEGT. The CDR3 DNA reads TGTGCCAGCAGTTACTTAAGCTCCTACGAGCAGTACTTC. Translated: CASSYLSSYEQYF.

The CDR3 sequence is CASSGGQGGQANEKLFF. The CDR3 nucleotides are TGTGCCAGTAGTGGGGGACAGGGAGGACAAGCTAATGAAAAACTGTTTTTT. The genes are TRBV19 and TRBJ1-4; 9 positions agree with TRBD1. This CDR3 has 17 amino acids. The ends lost 5 bases at V and 3 bases at J; junction bases unmatched: 10. Germline-derived CDR1 and CDR2 are LNHDA and SQIVND (reference sequence).

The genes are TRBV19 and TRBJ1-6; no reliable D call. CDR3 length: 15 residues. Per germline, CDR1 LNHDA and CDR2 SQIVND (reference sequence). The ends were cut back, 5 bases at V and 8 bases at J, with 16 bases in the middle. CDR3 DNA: TGTGCCAGTAGTCCTCCAGACGGAAGAGATTCACCCCTCCACTTT. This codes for CASSPPDGRDSPLHF.

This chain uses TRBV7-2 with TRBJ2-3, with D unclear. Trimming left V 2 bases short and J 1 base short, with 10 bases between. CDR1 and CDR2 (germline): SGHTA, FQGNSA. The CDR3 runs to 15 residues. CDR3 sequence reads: CASSLLNVGTDTQYF. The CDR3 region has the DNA TGTGCCAGCAGCTTACTTAACGTGGGCACAGATACGCAGTATTTT.

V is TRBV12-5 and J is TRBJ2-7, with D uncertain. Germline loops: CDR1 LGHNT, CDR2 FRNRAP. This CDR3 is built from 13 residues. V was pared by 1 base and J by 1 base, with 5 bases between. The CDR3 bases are TGTGCTAGTGGTTTGGGAAGGTCCTACGAGCAGTACTTC. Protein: CASGLGRSYEQYF.

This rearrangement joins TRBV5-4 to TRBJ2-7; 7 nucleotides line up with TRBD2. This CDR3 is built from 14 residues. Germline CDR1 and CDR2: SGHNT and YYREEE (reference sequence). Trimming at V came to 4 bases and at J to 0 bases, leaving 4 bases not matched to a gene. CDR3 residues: CASSPTGGSYEQYF. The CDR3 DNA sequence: TGTGCCAGCAGCCCGACGGGGGGCTCCTACGAGCAGTACTTC.

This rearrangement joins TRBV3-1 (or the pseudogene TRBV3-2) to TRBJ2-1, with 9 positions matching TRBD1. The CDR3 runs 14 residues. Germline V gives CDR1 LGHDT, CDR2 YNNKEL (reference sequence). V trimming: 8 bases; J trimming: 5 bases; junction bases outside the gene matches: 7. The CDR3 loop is CASLSGQGHNEQFF. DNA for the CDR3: TGTGCCAGCCTTTCGGGACAGGGACACAATGAGCAGTTCTTC.